These 29 T cell receptor beta chains came from one sample sequenced in a study of blood T cell repertoires in COVID-19 (dated by TCRdb to 2020 to 2021). The library was generated by the immunoSEQ multiplex PCR assay. The immuneACCESS repertoire file appears here via TCRdb, limited to in-frame rearrangements. These files lack a portion of the clones; in checked studies, under half of the deficit traces to unresolved V genes, and the cause of the others is not known. This sample holds about 240,000 clones; roughly 86% were observed only once. Jointly, the top ten make up over 9% of the sample. Sequenced: peripheral blood. The source of these receptors is an elderly man with acute or convalescent COVID-19.

In this sample, this clone turned up a few times. This chain joins TRBV11-3 and TRBJ2-3, with a weak D call TRBD2 (5 bases). The CDR3 sequence is 14 residues long. Trimming removed 1 base at V and 7 bases at J, with 12 bases between. The germline V gene has CDR1 SGHNT and CDR2 YENEEA. Here the CDR3 DNA reads TGTGCCAGCAGCTTAGGTCCTCCGGGATATACGCAGTATTTT. Its protein is CASSLGPPGYTQYF.

The chain carries TRBV28 and TRBJ2-7, with D unresolved. Germline V gives CDR1 MDHEN, CDR2 SYDVKM. The germline V and J ends were trimmed by 8 bases and 0 bases, with 8 bases remaining between them. The CDR3 spans 12 residues. CDR3: CASQRASYEQYF. CDR3 sequence (DNA): TGTGCCAGCCAGCGCGCCTCCTACGAGCAGTACTTC.

The J gene is TRBJ2-6, the V gene TRBV19; 12 nucleotides align to TRBD1. Germline V gives CDR1 LNHDA, CDR2 SQIVND (reference sequence). The CDR3 is 17 residues long. Trimming at V came to 4 bases and at J to 2 bases, leaving 3 bases not matched to a gene. The CDR3 nucleotides read TGTGCCAGTAGTAAGGGACAGGGGGCGACTGGGGCCAACGTCCTGACTTTC. Protein product: CASSKGQGATGANVLTF.

The chain is built from TRBV7-9 and TRBJ1-4; weak D call: TRBD1 (5 bases). The germline V and J ends were trimmed by 2 bases and 3 bases, with 10 bases remaining between them. The CDR3 covers 15 residues. In germline, CDR1 is SEHNR, CDR2 FQNEAQ (reference sequence). CDR3 bases: TGTGCCAGCAGCTTAACAACAGGTCCTAATGAAAAACTGTTTTTT. It yields the protein CASSLTTGPNEKLFF.

The CDR3 DNA sequence: TGTGCCAGCAGTTACTCGAGGTTATCCTCTGGAAACACCATATATTTT. It yields the protein CASSYSRLSSGNTIYF. The chain combines TRBV6-5 with TRBJ1-3; D remains unclear. Germline lookup yields CDR1 MNHEY and CDR2 SVGAGI. CDR3 length equals 16 residues. The germline V and J ends were trimmed by 0 bases and 0 bases, with 9 bases remaining between them.

This rearrangement joins TRBV24-1 to TRBJ1-5; D possibly corresponds to TRBD1 (5 bases). This CDR3 spans 15 amino acids. Trimming removed 2 bases at V and 3 bases at J, with 10 bases between. Germline V gene data show CDR1 as KGHDR and CDR2 as SFDVKD. The CDR3 reads CATSDSGEANQPQHF. The CDR3 nucleotides read TGTGCCACCAGTGATTCGGGGGAAGCCAATCAGCCCCAGCATTTT.

This clone occurred once. V gene TRBV7-2 combines with J gene TRBJ2-3; the D gene is possibly TRBD2 (5 bases). CDR3 length: 14 residues. In germline, CDR1 is SGHTA, CDR2 FQGNSA. Trimming pared 4 bases from V and 3 bases from J, leaving 11 bases between. The CDR3 nucleotides read TGTGCCAGCAGCTCTCGACTACTAACAGATACGCAGTATTTT. Amino acids: CASSSRLLTDTQYF. The full variable domain, its missing parts supplied by reference TRBV7-2 and TRBJ2-3, is GAGVSQSPSNKVTEKGKDVELRCDPISGHTALYWYRQSLGQGLEFLIYFQGNSAPDKSGLPSDRFSAERTGGSVSTLTIQRTQQEDSAVYLCASSSRLLTDTQYFGPGTRLTVL.

This clone was counted once. The CDR3 DNA is TGTGCCAGCAGCCCCGGCGGGCGCATCTCTGGAAACACCATATATTTT. Amino acid sequence: CASSPGGRISGNTIYF. The chain combines TRBV7-3 with TRBJ1-3, with D hard to call. Germline CDR1 SGHTA, CDR2 FQGTGA. With 5 bases removed from V and 0 bases from J, the gap between germline ends came to 14 bases. There are 16 residues in the CDR3. The full variable domain, its missing parts supplied by reference TRBV7-3 and TRBJ1-3, is GAGVSQTPSNKVTEKGKYVELRCDPISGHTALYWYRQSLGQGPEFLIYFQGTGAADDSGLPNDRFFAVRPEGSVSTLKIQRTERGDSAVYLCASSPGGRISGNTIYFGEGSWLTVV.

The chain employs TRBV19 and TRBJ1-6; TRBD1 matches at 12 bases. This CDR3 has 13 amino acids. Germline-derived CDR1 and CDR2 are LNHDA and SQIVND (reference sequence). Losses at the gene ends were 10 bases for V and 10 bases for J; bases not matched to a gene: 5. The CDR3 here is CATRDRGLSPLHF. CDR3 DNA: TGTGCCACTCGGGACAGGGGGCTATCACCCCTCCACTTT. Full variable domain (outside the CDR3, taken from reference TRBV19 and TRBJ1-6): DGGITQSPKYLFRKEGQNVTLSCEQNLNHDAMYWYRQDPGQGLRLIYYSQIVNDFQKGDIAEGYSVSREKKESFPLTVTSAQKNPTAFYLCATRDRGLSPLHFGNGTRLTVT.

The chain combines TRBV18 with TRBJ1-3; possible D gene TRBD1, 6 bases. Germline CDR1 is KGHSH and CDR2 is LQKENI. There are 18 residues in the CDR3. The V end was cut by 3 bases, the J end by 4 bases, with 22 bases between. This chain's CDR3 is CASSPQAGGRRTGNTIYF. In DNA form, the CDR3 reads TGTGCCAGCTCACCCCAGGCTGGGGGCCGCAGGACCGGAAACACCATATATTTT.

This clone is a singleton in its sample. This chain links TRBV6-5 with TRBJ1-1; 10 bases align to TRBD1. The CDR3 covers 12 residues. CDR1 MNHEY and CDR2 SVGAGI come from the germline V gene. Trimming at V came to 7 bases and at J to 10 bases, leaving 6 bases not matched to a gene. CDR3 bases: TGTGCCAGCACCGGACAGGGGGAGGGAGCTTTCTTT. Translating gives CASTGQGEGAFF.

The chain combines TRBV27 with TRBJ1-6, with D perhaps TRBD1 (6 bases). The CDR3 loop spans 15 amino acids. The V gene's germline CDR1 is MNHEY and CDR2 SMNVEV (reference sequence). Trimming cost V 1 base and J 6 bases, with 10 bases left between them. This CDR3 is CASSLLRGGNSPLHF. The DNA for the CDR3 is TGTGCCAGCAGTTTATTGAGGGGGGGTAATTCACCCCTCCACTTT.

This chain joins TRBV6-5 and TRBJ2-1; 8 positions agree with TRBD1. The CDR3 covers 15 residues. J gave up 7 bases and V 4 bases, and 9 bases lay outside the gene matches. Germline V gene sequence: CDR1 MNHEY, CDR2 SVGAGI. Written as DNA, the CDR3 is TGTGCCAGCAGTTGGGTGGCAGGGGGCGGGAATGAGCAGTTCTTC. This gives the protein CASSWVAGGGNEQFF.

The V and J genes are TRBV7-9 and TRBJ1-1; no clear D gene. The V end lost 1 base, the J end lost 5 bases, and 14 bases lay between the germline ends. CDR3 size: 15 residues. CDR1 is SEHNR, CDR2 FQNEAQ, per germline (reference sequence). The CDR3 DNA sequence: TGTGCCAGCAGCTTAGAGGTTCGAGGGTCTACTGAAGCTTTCTTT. This gives the protein CASSLEVRGSTEAFF.

This clone was recorded a few times. CDR3 sequence (DNA): TGTGCCAGCAGCCCTCTCTTCGGGACAGGGGCCCCCTACGAGCAGTACTTC. Residues: CASSPLFGTGAPYEQYF. This chain uses TRBV28 with TRBJ2-7, with TRBD1 matching over 10 bases. CDR3 length: 17 residues. The junction had 13 bases not matched to a gene; V was cut back by 6 bases and J by 2 bases. Germline CDR1 is MDHEN and CDR2 is SYDVKM.

This chain connects TRBV24-1 to TRBJ1-1; no clear D. Germline CDR1 and CDR2: KGHDR and SFDVKD. The CDR3 totals 13 residues. V shed 5 bases and J shed 1 base, with 7 bases lying between them. The CDR3 loop reads CATSGEPNTEAFF. The DNA for the CDR3 is TGTGCCACCAGTGGAGAGCCGAACACTGAAGCTTTCTTT.

The chain carries TRBV18 and TRBJ1-1; D gene uncertain. V was pared by 2 bases and J by 11 bases, with 15 bases between. Germline lookup yields CDR1 KGHSH and CDR2 LQKENI. CDR3 length equals 13 residues. The CDR3 sequence is CASSPEEIVGAFF. CDR3 in DNA: TGTGCCAGCTCACCAGAGGAGATCGTTGGGGCTTTCTTT.

The rearrangement uses TRBV18 and TRBJ2-2; the D is unclear. This CDR3 is 13 amino acids long. Germline CDR1 KGHSH, CDR2 LQKENI. V dropped 3 bases and J dropped 6 bases, with 8 bases sitting between them. The CDR3 reads CASSPIEAGELFF. The DNA of the CDR3 is TGTGCCAGCTCACCTATAGAGGCCGGGGAGCTGTTTTTT.

This chain uses TRBV19 with TRBJ1-5; D call uncertain. Germline-derived CDR1 and CDR2 are LNHDA and SQIVND (reference sequence). The V end lost 6 bases, the J end lost 0 bases, and 12 bases lay between the germline ends. The CDR3 covers 15 residues. The DNA of the CDR3 is TGTGCCAGTAGCCTTCAGCGGGATAGCAATCAGCCCCAGCATTTT. As protein: CASSLQRDSNQPQHF.

The chain links TRBV3-1 (or the pseudogene TRBV3-2) to TRBJ2-1; TRBD1 aligns across 9 bases. The CDR3 loop spans 16 amino acids. Germline V lookup: CDR1 LGHDT, CDR2 YNNKEL (reference sequence). V shed 5 bases, J shed 6 bases, and the junction held 11 bases outside the gene matches. The CDR3 DNA follows: TGTGCCAGCAGCAAGGGACAGGGACGTACCTTCAATGAGCAGTTCTTC. Amino acids: CASSKGQGRTFNEQFF.

The V and J genes are TRBV5-5 and TRBJ2-1; possibly TRBD1 for D (7 bases). Germline CDR1 SGHKS, CDR2 YYEKEE (reference sequence). This CDR3 spans 16 amino acids. With 2 bases removed from V and 3 bases from J, the gap between germline ends came to 15 bases. This chain's CDR3 is CASSLTGDSLYNEQFF. The CDR3 DNA reads as TGTGCCAGCAGCTTAACAGGGGACTCCCTCTACAATGAGCAGTTCTTC.

A remark on this clone: This specimen includes other DNA sequences encoding the same CDR3. The chain employs TRBV3-1 (or the pseudogene TRBV3-2) and TRBJ1-1; a weak D match, TRBD1 (5 bases). Germline V gene sequence: CDR1 LGHDT, CDR2 YNNKEL (reference sequence). V lost 4 bases, J lost 4 bases, and 10 bases lay in between. This CDR3 comprises 13 residues. The CDR3 loop reads CASSLQGSTEAFF. The CDR3 region has the DNA TGTGCCAGCAGCCTTCAGGGTAGCACTGAAGCTTTCTTT.

V is TRBV7-6 and J is TRBJ2-5, with 12 bases that match TRBD2. This CDR3 has 17 amino acids. Germline V lookup: CDR1 SGHVS, CDR2 FNYEAQ. Trimming removed 1 base from V and 4 bases from J; junction bases left unmatched: 7. CDR3 DNA: TGTGCCAGCAGCTTAGAGGCTAGCGGGAGGGCTCTAGAGACCCAGTACTTC. It yields the protein CASSLEASGRALETQYF.

The rearrangement uses TRBV7-6 and TRBJ2-1, with D possibly matching TRBD2 (6 bases). Germline V CDR1 and CDR2: SGHVS, FNYEAQ. This CDR3 spans 19 amino acids. V was clipped by 1 base and J by 1 base, with 20 bases between them. CDR3 coding DNA: TGTGCCAGCAGCTTAGGTATCGGCATGGGGCTAGCGTCCTACAATGAGCAGTTCTTC. Protein sequence: CASSLGIGMGLASYNEQFF.

The chain recombines TRBV29-1 with TRBJ1-5; 10 nucleotides align to TRBD1. The germline V gene encodes CDR1 SQVTM and CDR2 ANQGSEA. CDR3 length equals 13 residues. V dropped 4 bases and J dropped 6; count of bases not matched to a gene: 3. CDR3 in amino acids: CSVGQGAGQPQHF. The DNA for the CDR3 is TGCAGCGTTGGACAGGGGGCGGGTCAGCCCCAGCATTTT.

This rearrangement joins TRBV7-2 to TRBJ1-5; TRBD1 agrees at 7 bases. Germline trimming cut 5 bases from V and 4 bases from J; bases unmatched to any gene: 8. Germline CDR1 is SGHTA and CDR2 is FQGNSA. This CDR3 region has 15 residues. Written as DNA, the CDR3 is TGTGCCAGCAGCGGGGGAAAGGGACAGAATCAGCCCCAGCATTTT. This translates into CASSGGKGQNQPQHF. The complete variable domain, with remaining parts taken from reference TRBV7-2 and TRBJ1-5, reads GAGVSQSPSNKVTEKGKDVELRCDPISGHTALYWYRQSLGQGLEFLIYFQGNSAPDKSGLPSDRFSAERTGGSVSTLTIQRTQQEDSAVYLCASSGGKGQNQPQHFGDGTRLSIL.

This rearrangement joins TRBV9 to TRBJ1-4; D ambiguous. V lost 0 bases and J 1 base, leaving 7 bases between the germline ends. The CDR3 is 15 residues long. From germline, CDR1 is SGDLS and CDR2 YYNGEE. The CDR3 spells CASSVGVRTNEKLFF. The DNA for the CDR3 is TGTGCCAGCAGCGTAGGAGTCCGAACTAATGAAAAACTGTTTTTT.

This chain uses TRBV28 with TRBJ2-7, with 9 nucleotides matching TRBD1. The CDR3 runs 16 residues. In germline, CDR1 is MDHEN, CDR2 SYDVKM. V dropped 6 bases and J dropped 0; count of bases not matched to a gene: 9. The CDR3 here is CASSFSPGQGSYEQYF. The CDR3 region has the DNA TGTGCCAGCAGCTTCAGTCCGGGACAGGGCTCCTACGAGCAGTACTTC.

The rearrangement links TRBV6-5 to TRBJ2-3; D remains ambiguous. The CDR3 sequence is 13 residues long. V was pared by 6 bases and J by 8 bases, with 15 bases between. The germline gives CDR1 MNHEY, CDR2 SVGAGI. DNA of the CDR3: TGTGCCAGCAGCAGATCCCTAGGATCTACGCAGTATTTT. As protein: CASSRSLGSTQYF.